These T cell receptor beta chains were read from a single sample in a study of immune evolution from preneoplasia to lung adenocarcinoma. Using immunoSEQ multiplex PCR, the repertoire was profiled, and TCRdb retains in-frame clones only, with some absent. The table lists several thousand clones, 60% to 75% of them singletons. The sample was FFPE lung adenocarcinoma in situ tissue. These receptors all come from a person aged 55-80 years with lung adenocarcinoma. The CDR3 runs from the conserved cysteine through the conserved F or W. The D gene is left open where the match is weak. The size field is filled for only some rows; it gives once, few, many or a size class.

>-|medium-sized|TRBJ2-2|TRBV6-1
TGTGCCAGCAGAGACAGAGAGAACACCGGGGAGCTGTTTTTT
CASRDRENTGELFF
>-|-|TRBJ2-4|TRBV6-1
TGTGCCAGCAGTGAAGGACCAAACATTCAGTACTTC
CASSEGPNIQYF
>-|-|TRBJ2-5|TRBV29-1
TGCAGCGCCGCCGACAGGTACCAAGAGACCCAGTACTTC
CSAADRYQETQYF
>-|-|TRBJ2-3|TRBV4-2
TGTGCCAGCAGCCACCCAATCAAGGGCACGAGGACAGATACGCAGTATTTT
CASSHPIKGTRTDTQYF
>-|few|TRBJ1-2|TRBV4-2
TGTGCCAGCAGCCTCAACAATGTGGGTTATGGCTACACCTTC
CASSLNNVGYGYTF
>-|-|TRBJ1-1|TRBV30
TGTGCCTGGAGTGTAACCGGAGGGCAAACTGAAGCTTTCTTT
CAWSVTGGQTEAFF
>-|few|TRBJ2-3|TRBV7-6
TGTGCCAGCAGCTGGACGCCACCCCACACAGATACGCAGTATTTT
CASSWTPPHTDTQYF
>TRBD1|-|TRBJ1-2|TRBV29-1
TGCAGCGTTGACGGACAGGGAGGTAGTGATGGCTACACCTTC
CSVDGQGGSDGYTF
>-|-|TRBJ1-2|TRBV4-2
TGTGCCAGCAGCCAAGAAGGGGGGCCACTCGGCTACACCTTC
CASSQEGGPLGYTF
>TRBD2|-|TRBJ2-3|TRBV28
TGTGCCAGCAGTTTCTTAAGCGGGACCGATACGCAGTATTTT
CASSFLSGTDTQYF
>-|-|TRBJ1-5|TRBV6-1
TGTGCCAGCAGTGCATCCAGGGTTGCCGGTCAGCCCCAGCATTTT
CASSASRVAGQPQHF
>-|-|TRBJ1-2|TRBV6-1
TGTGCCAGCGTAGACCGGGAGGAGGGCCTCTATGGCTACACCTTC
CASVDREEGLYGYTF
>-|-|TRBJ1-1|TRBV12-5
TGTGCTAGTGGTTTCAATTCCGGCCACACTGAAGCTTTCTTT
CASGFNSGHTEAFF
>-|-|TRBJ2-3|TRBV6-4
TGTGCCAGCAGTGACTCGGGGGGAGCGCAGTATTTT
CASSDSGGAQYF
>TRBD2|-|TRBJ2-5|TRBV7-2
TGTGCCAGCAGCTCCTCTAGCGGGGGGCTAGAGACCCAGTACTTC
CASSSSSGGLETQYF
>-|once|TRBJ1-1|TRBV7-9
TGTGCCAGCAGCCGGGGCCCCAACACTGAAGCTTTCTTT
CASSRGPNTEAFF
>-|-|TRBJ1-1|TRBV6-5
TGTGCCAGCAGTTTCGAAGGGCTCGGCACTGAAGCTTTCTTT
CASSFEGLGTEAFF
>-|-|TRBJ2-7|TRBV28
TGTGCCAGTAGTTCGGGACGGTTAAAGAGTCGGGCGGGCGAGCAGTACTTC
CASSSGRLKSRAGEQYF
>-|-|TRBJ1-2|TRBV5-4
TGTGCCAGCAGCTTGGCCCCTGGGGTGAGGGATGGCTACACCTTC
CASSLAPGVRDGYTF
>-|-|TRBJ1-5|TRBV5-8
TGTGCCAGCAACGGAGGGATAATGGGCCCCCAGCGGAGCAATCAGCCCCAGCATTTT
CASNGGIMGPQRSNQPQHF
>-|-|TRBJ2-7|TRBV9
TGTGCCAGCAGCGCCCCCGGAGGCGGGTTGCCCTACGAGCAGTACTTC
CASSAPGGGLPYEQYF
>TRBD1|large|TRBJ1-4|TRBV7-9
TGTGCCAGCAGCCCGGCGGCCCCCAGGGGGCGGAATGAAAAACTGTTTTTT
CASSPAAPRGRNEKLFF
>TRBD1|-|TRBJ1-2|TRBV5-1
TGCGCCAGCAGCAGTTGGGGGGCAGGGGGCGCTGACTATGGCTACACCTTC
CASSSWGAGGADYGYTF
>-|-|TRBJ2-5|TRBV9
TGTGCCAGCAGCGTAGCGGGAGAGACCCAGTACTTC
CASSVAGETQYF
>TRBD1|-|TRBJ1-2|TRBV6-5
TGTGCCAGCAGTTATACGACAGGGACGAACTATGGCTACACCTTC
CASSYTTGTNYGYTF
>TRBD2|-|TRBJ2-1|TRBV11-3
TGTGCCAGCAGCACACTAGCGGGGGTAAACAATGAGCAGTTCTTC
CASSTLAGVNNEQFF
>TRBD1|-|TRBJ2-2|TRBV5-4
TGTGCCAGCAGCTTGGGACAGGGGGCGGCCGGGGAGCTGTTTTTT
CASSLGQGAAGELFF